These T cell receptor beta chains were read from a single sample in a study of T-cell memory formation after mild COVID-19. TCRdb processed the 5' RACE reads anew with MiXCR; each CDR3 protein has one entry. In the table there are 150,000 or so distinct CDR3 sequences, approximately 10% of which are singletons. The specimen was PBMCs or a T cell subset sorted from them (not recorded which). The receptors here all came from a man aged 18 to 29 who had mild COVID-19 (a few samples of this study predate the infection). Cell type and time point are not known. Each CDR3 is given without its conserved first and last residue. Fields, in order: V gene, CDR3 protein.

>TRBV5-6
ASSFGQADQPQH
>TRBV3-1
ASSPVEGRETQY
>TRBV5-1
ASSLGSVTGELF
>TRBV7-2
ASSLDTDTQY
>TRBV6-5
ASSYSTASEPQH
>TRBV4-1
ASSHAGQGITNEKLF
>TRBV20-1
SAGGQGHEQF
>TRBV7-2
ASSSPETDTQY
>TRBV9
ASSVGGGPQETQY
>TRBV4-2
ASSPAGTSGVSREYQETQY
>TRBV7-2
ASSGGTTQF
>TRBV6-2/TRBV6-3
ASTDRGLWNTEAF
>TRBV3-1
ASSLSGRGNEQF
>TRBV20-1
SARDRGGAF
>TRBV6-1
ASRTGTNSPLH
>TRBV20-1
SATPRLAAYTDTQY
>TRBV4-3
ASSAQGGNYGYT
>TRBV20-1
SARALDGYT
>TRBV28
ASRPSSGVYNEQF
>TRBV4-3
ASSQEVSGELF
>TRBV6-5
ASSYRWEY
>TRBV5-1
ASSLEAVSEQY
>TRBV10-3
AISDPTSGGATDTQY
>TRBV6-2/TRBV6-3
ASSHALFRGEAF
>TRBV20-1
SAAYSGVFSSPLH
>TRBV15
ATSRDTDTQY
>TRBV5-1
ASSTTSSDTQY
>TRBV4-1
ASSPVRRLLGGYT
>TRBV5-1
ASSLDQGGQPQH
>TRBV5-1
ASSLTGGAGRTQY
>TRBV3-1
ASSQFLGVQQY